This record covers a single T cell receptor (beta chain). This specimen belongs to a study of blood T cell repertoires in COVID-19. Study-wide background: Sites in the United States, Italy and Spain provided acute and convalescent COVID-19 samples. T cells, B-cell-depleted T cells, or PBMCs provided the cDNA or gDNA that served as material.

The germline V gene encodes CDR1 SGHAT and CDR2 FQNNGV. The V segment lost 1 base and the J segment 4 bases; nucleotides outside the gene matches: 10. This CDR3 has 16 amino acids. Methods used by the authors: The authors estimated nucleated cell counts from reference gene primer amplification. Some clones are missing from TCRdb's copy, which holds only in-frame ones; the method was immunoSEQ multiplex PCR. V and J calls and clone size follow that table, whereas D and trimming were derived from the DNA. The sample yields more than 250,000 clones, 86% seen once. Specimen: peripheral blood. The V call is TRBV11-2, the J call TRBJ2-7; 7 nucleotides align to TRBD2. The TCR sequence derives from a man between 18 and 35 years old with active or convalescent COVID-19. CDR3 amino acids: CASSLVEGRGGYEQYF. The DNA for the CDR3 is TGTGCCAGCAGCTTAGTCGAGGGTAGGGGAGGGTACGAGCAGTACTTC.